The 4 T cell receptor beta chains listed next were all sequenced from one sample in a study of cytomegalovirus exposure and HLA in healthy donors. Both 60 Vbeta primers and 13 Jbeta primers went into the PCR. Here immunoSEQ multiplex PCR was the method, and the copy in TCRdb shows in-frame clones only, minus some. Here the sample spans approximately 100,000 clones, approximately 85% being singletons. Sequenced: PBMCs. All receptors come from a man aged 30 to 45 in good health and CMV-seronegative.

The chain has TRBV9 and TRBJ1-5; D unclear. Between the trimmed V and J ends, which lost 0 bases and 2 bases, there was a span of 12 bases. The V gene's germline CDR1 is SGDLS and CDR2 YYNGEE. The CDR3 spans 16 residues. The CDR3 coding sequence is TGTGCCAGCAGCGTAGGTCCGGGTTATGGCAATCAGCCCCAGCATTTT. Protein sequence: CASSVGPGYGNQPQHF.

CDR3 protein: CASSIRGQINTGELFF. In DNA form, the CDR3 reads TGTGCCAGTAGTATAAGGGGCCAGATCAACACCGGGGAGCTGTTTTTT. V and J are TRBV19 and TRBJ2-2, with D possibly matching TRBD1 (5 bases). The CDR3 has 16 amino acids. The germline CDR1 and CDR2 sequences are LNHDA and SQIVND (reference sequence). Trimming removed 2 bases from V and 2 bases from J, with 12 bases in between.

This clone showed up just a few times. The CDR3 DNA is TGTGCCAGCAGTCAGGGGACAGTAGTTAATGAAAAACTGTTTTTT. Translation: CASSQGTVVNEKLFF. The chain carries TRBV28 and TRBJ1-4; 7 bases line up with TRBD1. Germline CDR1 reads MDHEN; CDR2 reads SYDVKM. Germline trimming cut 5 bases from V and 4 bases from J; bases unmatched to any gene: 7. The CDR3 runs 15 residues.

This chain connects TRBV2 to TRBJ1-6, with a weak D call TRBD1 (5 bases). V dropped 8 bases and J dropped 8 bases, with 10 bases sitting between them. The germline V gene encodes CDR1 SNHLY and CDR2 FYNNEI. The CDR3 extends over 12 amino acids. The CDR3 nucleotides are TGTGCCAGCGAGCAGGGTCATTCACCCCTCCACTTT. It is translated as CASEQGHSPLHF.